The 18 T cell receptor beta chains reported below all come from one sample, sequenced in a study of blood T cell repertoires in COVID-19. TCRdb's table, derived via immunoSEQ multiplex PCR, lists solely in-frame clones and lacks some. The sample consists of around 290,000 clones, 86% of them appearing once. Sequenced: peripheral blood. The source is a woman aged 65 to 85 with COVID-19, enrolled during active disease.

The chain carries TRBV6-6 and TRBJ2-3, with 9 bases matching TRBD2. Losses at the gene ends were 5 bases for V and 1 base for J; bases not matched to a gene: 7. The CDR3 covers 16 residues. Germline lookup yields CDR1 MNHNY and CDR2 SVGAGI (reference sequence). The CDR3 DNA reads TGTGCCAGCAGTCCCTATTCTAGCGGGGGCACAGATACGCAGTATTTT. Translated: CASSPYSSGGTDTQYF.

This chain links TRBV9 with TRBJ1-6; TRBD1 aligns across 8 bases. V was pared by 3 bases and J by 8 bases, with 4 bases of the junction left unmatched. Germline CDR1 reads SGDLS; CDR2 reads YYNGEE. This CDR3 has 14 amino acids. For the CDR3, the DNA is TGTGCCAGCAGCGCCGACAGGGGCGATTCACCCCTCCACTTT. This translates into CASSADRGDSPLHF.

V gene TRBV6-2 or TRBV6-3 combines with J gene TRBJ1-5; D may be TRBD1 (5 bases). Germline V gene data show CDR1 as MNHEY and CDR2 as SVGEGT. There are 14 residues in the CDR3. Between the trimmed V and J ends, which lost 2 bases and 4 bases, there was a span of 9 bases. The CDR3 coding sequence is TGTGCCAGCAGTTACAGGGCAGGGAATCAGCCCCAGCATTTT. Residues: CASSYRAGNQPQHF.

The rearrangement links TRBV6-1 to TRBJ2-7, with a possible D match to TRBD1 (6 bases). V gave up 1 base and J gave up 1 base, with 14 bases separating them. The CDR3 runs 16 residues. Per germline, CDR1 MNHNS and CDR2 SASEGT. CDR3 protein: CASSEGQLQGSYEQYF. In DNA, the CDR3 is TGTGCCAGCAGTGAAGGACAACTTCAGGGGTCCTACGAGCAGTACTTC.

This CDR3 reads CASSPLTSGADKNIQYF. The CDR3 nucleotides are TGTGCCAGCAGCCCCCTGACTAGCGGGGCTGACAAAAACATTCAGTACTTC. The genes are TRBV5-6 and TRBJ2-4, with TRBD2 matching 11 bases. The CDR3 sequence is 17 residues long. CDR1 and CDR2 (germline): SGHDT, YYEEEE. J was trimmed by 3 bases and V by 4 bases; bases with no gene match: 9.

The chain uses TRBV2 and TRBJ1-2; TRBD1 aligns across 9 bases. CDR1 SNHLY and CDR2 FYNNEI come from the germline V gene. The CDR3 sequence is 13 residues long. Losses at the gene ends were 9 bases for V and 7 bases for J; bases not matched to a gene: 9. CDR3 bases: TGTGCCAGGCATCCACAGGGGGCGCGTGGCTACACCTTC. Residues: CARHPQGARGYTF.

The V gene is TRBV2, the J gene TRBJ1-4; 7 positions agree with TRBD1. Trimming cost V 3 bases and J 5 bases; bases outside gene matches: 3. This CDR3 region has 14 residues. Germline V gene lookup returns CDR1 SNHLY and CDR2 FYNNEI. The CDR3 spells CASSDPTGNEKLFF. The CDR3 region has the DNA TGTGCCAGCAGTGACCCGACAGGGAATGAAAAACTGTTTTTT. The variable domain in full, with the rest retrieved from reference TRBV2 and TRBJ1-4, is EPEVTQTPSHQVTQMGQEVILRCVPISNHLYFYWYRQILGQKVEFLVSFYNNEISEKSEIFDDQFSVERPDGSNFTLKIRSTKLEDSAMYFCASSDPTGNEKLFFGSGTQLSVL.

The rearrangement uses TRBV10-2 and TRBJ1-2, with D tentatively TRBD1 (6 bases). Germline V CDR1 and CDR2: WSHSY, SAAADI. The germline V and J ends were trimmed by 6 bases and 0 bases, with 11 bases remaining between them. The CDR3 is 14 amino acids. The CDR3 bases are TGCGCCAGCAGGCAGGGGATAGCTAACTATGGCTACACCTTC. Amino acids: CASRQGIANYGYTF.

This chain connects TRBV6-5 to TRBJ1-4; D not certain. The CDR3 spans 13 residues. Trimming stripped 8 bases from V and 3 bases from J, with 10 bases between. Germline V lookup: CDR1 MNHEY, CDR2 SVGAGI. The chain's CDR3 is CASQTVANEKLFF. CDR3 DNA: TGTGCCAGCCAAACAGTGGCTAATGAAAAACTGTTTTTT.

This chain links TRBV11-2 with TRBJ2-7; possible D gene TRBD1, 6 bases. Germline V lookup: CDR1 SGHAT, CDR2 FQNNGV. Trimming took off 5 bases at V and 3 bases at J, with 14 bases between the two ends. There are 14 residues in the CDR3. CDR3: CASSLRDTLYEQYF. CDR3 in DNA: TGTGCCAGCAGCCTCCGGGACACCCTCTACGAGCAGTACTTC.

The chain links TRBV19 to TRBJ2-2; 14 bases fit TRBD2. This CDR3 region has 15 residues. V lost 9 bases to trimming and J lost 6 bases; unmatched junction nucleotides: 6. The V gene's germline CDR1 is LNHDA and CDR2 SQIVND (reference sequence). The CDR3 DNA is TGTGCCAGCAAATGGGGACTAGCGGGGGCCGGGGAGCTGTTTTTT. It yields the protein CASKWGLAGAGELFF.

The chain links TRBV4-1 to TRBJ1-3; D not resolved. With 0 bases removed from V and 4 bases from J, the gap between germline ends came to 16 bases. CDR1 MGHRA and CDR2 YSYEKL come from the germline V gene. CDR3 length equals 17 residues. The chain's CDR3 is CASSQDLEITGGNTIYF. The CDR3 DNA reads as TGCGCCAGCAGCCAAGATTTGGAGATCACGGGGGGAAACACCATATATTTT.

The count of this clone is one. V gene TRBV3-1 (or the pseudogene TRBV3-2) combines with J gene TRBJ2-1; D might be TRBD2 (6 bases). The CDR3 is 12 residues long. Germline V gene data show CDR1 as LGHDT and CDR2 as YNNKEL (reference sequence). V was pared by 2 bases and J by 9 bases, with 8 bases between. DNA for the CDR3: TGTGCCAGCAGCCAAACGGGACTTGAGCAGTTCTTC. Protein sequence: CASSQTGLEQFF.

This clone was observed a few times. V is TRBV4-2 and J is TRBJ2-5; 7 nucleotides match TRBD1. The germline gives CDR1 LGHNA, CDR2 YNFKEQ. Trimming removed 0 bases from V and 2 bases from J; junction bases left unmatched: 9. The length of the CDR3 is 17 residues. The CDR3 nucleotides read TGTGCCAGCAGCCAAGATTTTAGGGACAGAGCGCAAGAGACCCAGTACTTC. Translated, it gives CASSQDFRDRAQETQYF.

This chain joins TRBV19 and TRBJ1-6; 10 bases map to TRBD1. The CDR3 runs to 16 residues. Per germline, CDR1 LNHDA and CDR2 SQIVND (reference sequence). The V and J ends lost 4 bases and 6 bases, in that order; junction bases with no gene match: 6. In DNA, the CDR3 is TGTGCCAGTAGTACAAACCGGGACAGGGGTAATTCACCCCTCCACTTT. It codes for CASSTNRDRGNSPLHF.

This chain joins TRBV7-2 and TRBJ1-1; D not certain. Germline CDR1 and CDR2: SGHTA and FQGNSA. The V end was cut by 6 bases, the J end by 4 bases, with 15 bases between. This CDR3 has 14 amino acids. The CDR3 reads CASRADRRSTEAFF. CDR3 coding DNA: TGTGCCAGCAGGGCGGATAGAAGGAGCACTGAAGCTTTCTTT.

The chain is built from TRBV5-1 and TRBJ2-7; 8 bases line up with TRBD2. Germline V lookup: CDR1 SGHRS, CDR2 YFSETQ. The CDR3 is made up of 13 amino acids. V shed 2 bases and J 3 bases; nucleotides not matched to a gene: 1. The chain's CDR3 is CASSFGGDYEQYF. The CDR3 nucleotides read TGCGCCAGCAGCTTCGGGGGGGACTACGAGCAGTACTTC.

CDR3 bases: TGTGCCAGCAGTGAAGCACAGGGGGCGAGATCACCCCTCCACTTT. It encodes CASSEAQGARSPLHF. This chain links TRBV2 with TRBJ1-6; 9 bases are shared with TRBD1. Germline V lookup: CDR1 SNHLY, CDR2 FYNNEI. V lost 0 bases to trimming and J lost 10 bases; unmatched junction nucleotides: 4. This CDR3 region has 15 residues.